This TCR beta chain appears in the sequencing data of a study of cytomegalovirus exposure and HLA in healthy donors. For the study at large: Among fewer than 500 genotyped donors, about 83% fell in the Caucasian-associated ancestry cluster. The study's findings and limits: Relative to the 666-donor mean, N-insertions were reportedly fewer in an Asian-associated ancestry cluster in a later analysis. Solely CMV serostatus was available to characterize immune exposure.

The CDR3 runs 14 residues. Trimming took 3 bases from V and 4 from J, leaving 13 bases between them. In germline, CDR1 is SGHNT, CDR2 YYREEE (reference sequence). Primers included in the PCR were 60 Vbeta and 13 Jbeta primers. TCRdb keeps only in-frame clones here, not all; method: immunoSEQ multiplex PCR. The sample carries 110,000 or so clones, about four fifths recorded once. Of note for this clone: Its antigen remains unknown.

The clonotype was recovered from a woman under 30 in good health and CMV-seronegative. The chain has TRBV5-4 and TRBJ1-1, with D perhaps matching TRBD1 (5 bases). The material sequenced was PBMCs. CDR3 sequence reads: CASSWSGGVTEAFF. DNA of the CDR3: TGTGCCAGCAGCTGGAGTGGGGGGGTCACTGAAGCTTTCTTT. The variable domain in full, with the rest retrieved from reference TRBV5-4 and TRBJ1-1, is ETGVTQSPTHLIKTRGQQVTLRCSSQSGHNTVSWYQQALGQGPQFIFQYYREEENGRGNFPPRFSGLQFPNYSSELNVNALELDDSALYLCASSWSGGVTEAFFGQGTRLTVV.